These 4 T cell receptor beta chains were sequenced from one sample in a study of response to subunit inactivated influenza vaccine. Each CDR3 protein is one row after TCRdb ran MiXCR on the RT-PCR reads. The table has 300,000 to 350,000 distinct CDR3 sequences, about 20% seen once. Sample: PBMCs from blood, taken approximately 20 months after vaccination. These receptors all come from a man between 50 and 69 years old who received an inactivated influenza vaccine.

The chain joins TRBV5-4 to TRBJ2-3, with 8 bases lining up with TRBD1. V was clipped by 1 base and J by 11 bases; unmatched bases: 6. Germline assignment: CDR1 SGHNT and CDR2 YYREEE (reference sequence). This CDR3 has 13 residues. The DNA for the CDR3 is TGTGCCAGCAGCTTGCCCCCAGGACAGGGGCAGTATTTT. The encoded protein is CASSLPPGQGQYF.

The chain is built from TRBV20-1 and TRBJ2-5; no clear D. CDR1 is DFQATT and CDR2 is SNEGSKA in the germline V gene (reference sequence). V lost 4 bases and J lost 1, with 16 bases in between. CDR3 length: 15 residues. For the CDR3, the DNA is TGCAGTGCTAAACCTAGACACGGTCCCCAAGAGACCCAGTACTTC. As protein: CSAKPRHGPQETQYF.

The chain uses TRBV12-3 or TRBV12-4 and TRBJ2-3; D possibly corresponds to TRBD2 (7 bases). The CDR3 is 15 residues long. The V end lost 5 bases, the J end lost 1 base, and 13 bases lay between the germline ends. DNA of the CDR3: TGTGCCAGCAGTCTGCGGGGGACACGCACAGATACGCAGTATTTT. Its translation is CASSLRGTRTDTQYF.

This clonotype was detected ten times or more. The CDR3 nucleotides read TGCAGTGCTAGAGAGAGGGTACAGGGGCGGATCCGGGACAATCAGCCCCAGCATTTT. Translating gives CSARERVQGRIRDNQPQHF. The chain couples TRBV20-1 to TRBJ1-5; 7 positions agree with TRBD1. This CDR3 spans 19 amino acids. Unmatched junction bases numbered 17, after V lost 0 bases and J lost 3 bases. The germline V gene has CDR1 DFQATT and CDR2 SNEGSKA (reference sequence).